Listed here is a single T cell receptor (beta chain). Its antigen is undetermined. These data are taken from a study of T cell responses to AZD1222 COVID-19 vaccine. Turning to the study itself: Second-dose intervals of approximately 4 or approximately 12 weeks were pooled.

Findings and limits, study-wide: Vaccine-associated CD4 TCRs spanned spike, dominant at 160-218 and 743-854.

Only in-frame clones appear in the TCRdb table, and some are missing; sequencing was by immunoSEQ multiplex PCR. This sample has about 170,000 clones, with roughly nine tenths found just once. Germline V CDR1 and CDR2: SGHTA, FQGNSA. This CDR3 is built from 15 residues. V was trimmed by 6 bases and J by 1 base, leaving 13 bases between them. This specimen consisted of peripheral blood, obtained on day 0 of AZD1222 vaccination. J is TRBJ2-4 and V is TRBV7-2, with a tentative D call TRBD2 (6 bases). This receptor was identified in an adult in good health. CDR3 protein: CASRPGGMAKNIQYF. The CDR3 DNA is TGTGCCAGCAGACCCGGAGGGATGGCCAAAAACATTCAGTACTTC. The entire variable domain, with the rest obtained from reference TRBV7-2 and TRBJ2-4, is as follows: GAGVSQSPSNKVTEKGKDVELRCDPISGHTALYWYRQSLGQGLEFLIYFQGNSAPDKSGLPSDRFSAERTGGSVSTLTIQRTQQEDSAVYLCASRPGGMAKNIQYFGAGTRLSVL.